These T cell receptor beta chains were read from a single sample in a study of shared clonotypes between healthy human individuals. TCRdb's copy holds only in-frame clones and misses some; the assay was immunoSEQ multiplex PCR. The top ten clones hold over 0.3% of a sample with fewer than 1.6 million clones, 98% of them seen once. Sequenced input: naive CD4+ T cells sorted from blood. All receptors come from a man aged 25 to 40 in good health. Each CDR3 is given with its conserved first and last residue. Fields, in order: clone size, J gene, D gene, V gene, CDR3 protein, CDR3 DNA. D genes are given only for firm matches. Size is omitted from some rows. Given values are once, few, many or a class for expanded clones.

size: .; J: TRBJ2-1; D: TRBD2; V: TRBV5-1; CDR3: CASSPMASGRTVPRGLFF; DNA: TGCGCCAGCAGCCCGATGGCTAGCGGGAGGACCGTCCCGCGCGGCCTGTTCTTC
size: .; J: TRBJ2-1; D: TRBD2; V: TRBV7-9; CDR3: CASSSVSGTHSYNEQFF; DNA: TGTGCCAGCAGCTCCGTTAGCGGGACCCACTCCTACAATGAGCAGTTCTTC
size: .; J: TRBJ1-4; D: .; V: TRBV29-1; CDR3: CSFGFNEKLFF; DNA: TGCAGCTTCGGGTTTAATGAAAAACTGTTTTTT
size: .; J: TRBJ2-7; D: .; V: TRBV5-1; CDR3: CASSTRQASYEQYF; DNA: TGCGCCAGCAGCACCAGACAGGCGTCCTACGAGCAGTACTTC
size: .; J: TRBJ2-1; D: .; V: TRBV7-2; CDR3: CASSLGAPQRYNEQFF; DNA: TGTGCCAGCAGCTTAGGGGCGCCTCAGAGGTACAATGAGCAGTTCTTC
size: .; J: TRBJ2-5; D: TRBD1; V: TRBV9; CDR3: CASSPGGVQYF; DNA: TGTGCCAGCAGCCCAGGGGGCGTCCAGTACTTC
size: .; J: TRBJ2-3; D: .; V: TRBV6-1; CDR3: CARKAVRGTDTQYF; DNA: TGTGCCAGAAAAGCGGTTCGGGGCACAGATACGCAGTATTTT
size: .; J: TRBJ1-1; D: .; V: TRBV28; CDR3: CASKGYTEAFF; DNA: TGTGCCAGCAAAGGGTACACTGAAGCTTTCTTT
size: .; J: TRBJ2-1; D: .; V: TRBV10-2; CDR3: CASSWNLDEQFF; DNA: TGCGCCAGCAGTTGGAACCTCGATGAGCAGTTCTTC
size: .; J: TRBJ2-3; D: .; V: TRBV15; CDR3: CATSEGLAMSTDTQYF; DNA: TGTGCCACCAGCGAGGGATTAGCTATGAGCACAGATACGCAGTATTTT
size: .; J: TRBJ2-1; D: .; V: TRBV5-5; CDR3: CASSYRDNEQFF; DNA: TGTGCCAGCAGCTACAGGGACAATGAGCAGTTCTTC
size: .; J: TRBJ2-1; D: .; V: TRBV7-2; CDR3: CASSSGAGTYNEQFF; DNA: TGTGCCAGCAGCTCGGGGGCAGGGACCTACAATGAGCAGTTCTTC
size: .; J: TRBJ1-2; D: TRBD1; V: TRBV28; CDR3: CASSLVVRTGGVSDYGYTF; DNA: TGTGCCAGCAGTTTAGTTGTAAGGACAGGGGGCGTAAGTGACTATGGCTACACCTTC
size: .; J: TRBJ2-5; D: .; V: TRBV29-1; CDR3: CSVKLYPDSQETQYF; DNA: TGCAGCGTTAAACTATACCCGGACAGCCAAGAGACCCAGTACTTC
size: .; J: TRBJ2-2; D: .; V: TRBV15; CDR3: CATSRGGAGLNTGELFF; DNA: TGTGCCACCAGCAGAGGAGGAGCAGGGTTGAACACCGGGGAGCTGTTTTTT
size: .; J: TRBJ2-7; D: .; V: TRBV7-3; CDR3: CASSPQGASYEQYF; DNA: TGTGCCAGCAGCCCCCAGGGAGCGTCCTACGAGCAGTACTTC
size: .; J: TRBJ1-1; D: .; V: TRBV18; CDR3: CASSPGGRGTEAFF; DNA: TGTGCCAGCTCACCAGGAGGTAGGGGGACTGAAGCTTTCTTT
size: .; J: TRBJ2-3; D: .; V: TRBV15; CDR3: CATSRDSTDTQYF; DNA: TGTGCCACCAGCCGAGATAGCACAGATACGCAGTATTTT
size: .; J: TRBJ2-1; D: TRBD2; V: TRBV18; CDR3: CASSPLPGGYYNEQFF; DNA: TGTGCCAGCTCACCTCTCCCGGGAGGGTACTACAATGAGCAGTTCTTC
size: .; J: TRBJ2-3; D: .; V: TRBV29-1; CDR3: CSVEDRPTQYF; DNA: TGCAGCGTTGAAGATCGCCCCACGCAGTATTTT
size: .; J: TRBJ2-2; D: .; V: TRBV11-2; CDR3: CASSHGTDNTGELFF; DNA: TGTGCCAGCAGCCACGGGACGGATAACACCGGGGAGCTGTTTTTT
size: .; J: TRBJ2-5; D: .; V: TRBV5-5; CDR3: CASSLSTGTAGETQYF; DNA: TGTGCCAGCAGCTTGAGTACAGGGACGGCAGGGGAGACCCAGTACTTC
size: .; J: TRBJ2-7; D: TRBD1; V: TRBV6-1; CDR3: CASSEAGDSRMPYEQYF; DNA: TGTGCCAGCAGTGAAGCGGGGGACAGCAGGATGCCCTACGAGCAGTACTTC
size: .; J: TRBJ2-5; D: .; V: TRBV14; CDR3: CASSPFRRGQETQYF; DNA: TGTGCCAGCAGCCCGTTTAGGAGGGGGCAAGAGACCCAGTACTTC
size: .; J: TRBJ2-7; D: .; V: TRBV5-5; CDR3: CASSPRPVREQYF; DNA: TGTGCCAGCAGCCCCCGGCCAGTACGCGAGCAGTACTTC
size: .; J: TRBJ2-6; D: .; V: TRBV15; CDR3: CATSRDLGGTGANVLTF; DNA: TGTGCCACCAGCAGAGATCTAGGAGGTACTGGGGCCAACGTCCTGACTTTC
size: .; J: TRBJ2-2; D: .; V: TRBV7-7; CDR3: CASSLSHKNTGELFF; DNA: TGTGCTAGCAGCTTATCCCACAAAAACACCGGGGAGCTGTTTTTT
size: once; J: TRBJ2-7; D: TRBD2; V: TRBV5-1; CDR3: CASSPGTSPTKQYF; DNA: TGCGCCAGCAGCCCCGGGACTAGCCCTACGAAGCAGTACTTC
size: .; J: TRBJ2-1; D: TRBD2; V: TRBV5-1; CDR3: CASSSAGGTYNEQFF; DNA: TGCGCCAGCAGCTCCGCGGGGGGAACCTACAATGAGCAGTTCTTC
size: .; J: TRBJ2-5; D: TRBD1; V: TRBV19; CDR3: CASAPGQGAGTQYF; DNA: TGTGCCAGCGCACCGGGACAGGGGGCGGGGACCCAGTACTTC
size: .; J: TRBJ2-5; D: .; V: TRBV2; CDR3: CASTPSRQETQYF; DNA: TGTGCCAGCACCCCTTCAAGACAAGAGACCCAGTACTTC
size: .; J: TRBJ2-1; D: TRBD2; V: TRBV2; CDR3: CASRETSGKLHEQFF; DNA: TGTGCCAGCAGAGAGACTAGCGGGAAACTCCATGAGCAGTTCTTC
size: .; J: TRBJ1-2; D: .; V: TRBV7-2; CDR3: CASSPLLRTNYGYTF; DNA: TGTGCCAGCAGCCCCCTTCTGAGAACTAACTATGGCTACACCTTC
size: .; J: TRBJ2-1; D: .; V: TRBV2; CDR3: CASSVKQGNGEQFF; DNA: TGTGCCAGCAGTGTGAAACAGGGAAACGGTGAGCAGTTCTTC
size: .; J: TRBJ2-7; D: .; V: TRBV5-4; CDR3: CASSSEDLNEQYF; DNA: TGTGCCAGCAGCTCGGAGGACTTGAACGAGCAGTACTTC
size: .; J: TRBJ2-3; D: TRBD2; V: TRBV28; CDR3: CASSGSGLAVTDTQYF; DNA: TGTGCCAGCAGTGGGTCGGGACTAGCGGTCACAGATACGCAGTATTTT
size: .; J: TRBJ2-2; D: .; V: TRBV28; CDR3: CASSYPLQGGSNTGELFF; DNA: TGTGCCAGCAGTTACCCCCTACAGGGTGGATCGAACACCGGGGAGCTGTTTTTT
size: .; J: TRBJ2-3; D: .; V: TRBV6-6; CDR3: CASSYPESTDTQYF; DNA: TGTGCCAGCAGTTACCCCGAGAGCACAGATACGCAGTATTTT
size: .; J: TRBJ2-2; D: .; V: TRBV19; CDR3: CASSRDIPLGGELFF; DNA: TGTGCCAGTAGTAGAGACATACCCCTCGGCGGGGAGCTGTTTTTT
size: .; J: TRBJ1-5; D: .; V: TRBV5-1; CDR3: CASTQPNQPQHF; DNA: TGCGCCAGCACCCAACCGAATCAGCCCCAGCATTTT
size: .; J: TRBJ2-3; D: .; V: TRBV6-1; CDR3: CASSALSLGSDTQYF; DNA: TGTGCCAGCAGTGCGCTCTCTTTAGGGTCAGATACGCAGTATTTT
size: .; J: TRBJ2-4; D: .; V: TRBV6-5; CDR3: CASSLRGSNKNIQYF; DNA: TGTGCCAGCAGTCTCCGGGGGAGCAACAAAAACATTCAGTACTTC
size: .; J: TRBJ2-3; D: TRBD2; V: TRBV5-1; CDR3: CASSGGLGTDTQYF; DNA: TGCGCCAGCAGCGGGGGACTAGGCACAGATACGCAGTATTTT
size: .; J: TRBJ2-1; D: TRBD1; V: TRBV5-1; CDR3: CASSFSTGGPNEQFF; DNA: TGCGCCAGCAGCTTTAGCACAGGGGGCCCGAATGAGCAGTTCTTC
size: .; J: TRBJ1-1; D: .; V: TRBV7-9; CDR3: CASSLSAGNTEAFF; DNA: TGTGCCAGCAGCTTATCGGCAGGGAACACTGAAGCTTTCTTT
size: .; J: TRBJ2-2; D: .; V: TRBV4-3; CDR3: CASGEQGVGELFF; DNA: TGCGCCAGCGGCGAACAGGGAGTAGGGGAGCTGTTTTTT
size: .; J: TRBJ1-4; D: .; V: TRBV11-2; CDR3: CASSNPKQNEKLFF; DNA: TGTGCCAGCAGCAACCCGAAACAGAATGAAAAACTGTTTTTT
size: .; J: TRBJ2-1; D: TRBD2; V: TRBV19; CDR3: CASSRETSGVGRKFF; DNA: TGTGCCAGTAGTAGGGAGACTAGCGGGGTCGGACGAAAGTTCTTC
size: .; J: TRBJ1-3; D: .; V: TRBV4-3; CDR3: CASSQGSGYENTIYF; DNA: TGCGCCAGCAGCCAAGGGTCAGGCTATGAAAACACCATATATTTT
size: .; J: TRBJ1-1; D: .; V: TRBV2; CDR3: CASSDWQGNTEAFF; DNA: TGTGCCAGCAGTGACTGGCAGGGGAACACTGAAGCTTTCTTT
size: .; J: TRBJ2-2; D: TRBD1; V: TRBV7-2; CDR3: CASSLGTGGLYGELFF; DNA: TGTGCCAGCAGCTTAGGGACAGGGGGCCTTTACGGGGAGCTGTTTTTT
size: .; J: TRBJ1-1; D: .; V: TRBV14; CDR3: CASSLSGPTEAFF; DNA: TGTGCCAGCAGCCTTTCTGGCCCCACTGAAGCTTTCTTT
size: .; J: TRBJ2-5; D: TRBD2; V: TRBV15; CDR3: CATSGVAGGSTETQYF; DNA: TGTGCCACCAGCGGGGTAGCGGGAGGAAGCACAGAGACCCAGTACTTC
size: .; J: TRBJ2-3; D: .; V: TRBV2; CDR3: CASSETDRLVATQYF; DNA: TGTGCCAGCAGTGAGACTGACAGACTAGTCGCTACGCAGTATTTT